The present TCR beta chain was sequenced within a study of T cells after yellow fever vaccination. Study-level information: Libraries from low-cell-number fractions were prepared with the SMART-Seq v4 Ultra Low Input RNA kit.

TCRdb independently ran MiXCR on the 5' RACE reads; one entry per CDR3 protein. The data contain hundreds of thousands of distinct CDR3 sequences, around 10% of them singletons. This clonotype was seen repeatedly, ten times or more. The antigen is unknown. Study results and limitations: Few clonotypes appeared in both CD4 and CD8 compartments. Repertoires obtained by FACS sorting could include abundant clonotypes that entered as contaminants from the bulk population.

Germline V gene lookup returns CDR1 LGHNA and CDR2 YSLEER. This CDR3 is built from 15 residues. V gave up 4 bases and J gave up 7 bases, with 16 bases separating them. This chain joins TRBV4-3 and TRBJ1-4; the D gene is possibly TRBD1 (5 bases). This clonotype was sampled from a young man who received the YFV17D yellow fever vaccine. The sequenced sample was PBMCs, obtained on the day of the first yellow fever vaccination. The DNA for the CDR3 is TGCGCCAGCAGCCGAACCGCCCAGGGAATTGAAAAACTGTTTTTT. It translates to CASSRTAQGIEKLFF.